Presented here are 30 T cell receptor beta chains from one specimen sequenced in a study of OX40 agonist ivuxolimab in advanced cancers. Sequenced by immunoSEQ multiplex PCR; TCRdb stores in-frame clones only, minus some. The repertoire consists of 80,000 to 100,000 clones, with around 90% occurring once and the leading ten covering 1.5% to 2%. The source material was CD4+ or CD8+ T cells sorted from blood, sampled in a trial of the OX40 agonist ivuxolimab. These receptors all come from an adult with an advanced solid tumor such as melanoma, head and neck, liver or kidney cancer.

This clone has only one observation. The chain combines TRBV6-5 with TRBJ2-7, with 7 bases that match TRBD1. There are 13 residues in the CDR3. Germline V gene sequence: CDR1 MNHEY, CDR2 SVGAGI. V was pared by 5 bases and J by 2 bases, with 3 bases of the junction left unmatched. The chain's CDR3 is CASSDRVPYEQYF. DNA of the CDR3: TGTGCCAGCAGTGACAGGGTCCCCTACGAGCAGTACTTC.

The chain recombines TRBV6-6 with TRBJ1-4; TRBD1 aligns across 7 bases. CDR1 is MNHNY and CDR2 is SVGAGI in the germline V gene (reference sequence). J was trimmed by 5 bases and V by 5 bases; bases with no gene match: 8. The CDR3 is 15 amino acids. CDR3 DNA sequence: TGTGCCAGCAGTCAGAGACAGGGAAGGAATGAAAAACTGTTTTTT. It encodes CASSQRQGRNEKLFF.

This chain links TRBV5-1 with TRBJ1-2, with D unresolved. Germline CDR1 and CDR2: SGHRS and YFSETQ. The CDR3 extends over 15 amino acids. Trimming shortened V by 3 bases and J by 0 bases, and 12 bases separated the two germline ends. CDR3 protein: CASSSVDGPNYGYTF. Here the CDR3 DNA reads TGCGCCAGCAGCTCTGTGGACGGGCCTAACTATGGCTACACCTTC.

V is TRBV6-1 and J is TRBJ1-1, with D perhaps TRBD1 (6 bases). Germline CDR1 MNHNS, CDR2 SASEGT. The V end was cut by 8 bases, the J end by 5 bases, with 15 bases between. The CDR3 is made up of 13 amino acids. The CDR3 region has the DNA TGTGCCAGCCATATGAGGGGGATTACTGAAGCTTTCTTT. It codes for CASHMRGITEAFF.

This chain links TRBV7-2 with TRBJ2-1; the match to TRBD1 covers 10 bases. J lost 7 bases, V lost 4 bases, and 13 bases had no gene match. Germline V gene lookup returns CDR1 SGHTA and CDR2 FQGNSA. The CDR3 extends over 17 amino acids. CDR3 sequence reads: CASSSRQGAGVRNEQFF. CDR3 nucleotide sequence: TGTGCCAGCAGCTCCCGACAGGGGGCTGGTGTTAGGAATGAGCAGTTCTTC.

The chain recombines TRBV18 with TRBJ2-2, with D possibly matching TRBD1 (6 bases). CDR3 length equals 17 residues. V was clipped by 6 bases and J by 2 bases, with 19 bases between them. From germline, CDR1 is KGHSH and CDR2 LQKENI. The chain's CDR3 is CASSPGHLTINTGELFF. The CDR3 bases are TGTGCCAGCTCTCCGGGACACCTCACTATAAACACCGGGGAGCTGTTTTTT.

V gene TRBV7-9 combines with J gene TRBJ1-5; D remains unclear. Between the trimmed V and J ends, which lost 2 bases and 1 base, there was a span of 3 bases. The CDR3 covers 13 residues. Looked up from germline, CDR1 is SEHNR and CDR2 is FQNEAQ (reference sequence). The CDR3, as DNA: TGTGCCAGCAGCTTAAACAGCAATCAGCCCCAGCATTTT. Amino acids: CASSLNSNQPQHF. Drawing the rest from reference TRBV7-9 and TRBJ1-5, the complete variable domain is DTGVSQNPRHKITKRGQNVTFRCDPISEHNRLYWYRQTLGQGPEFLTYFQNEAQLEKSRLLSDRFSAERPKGSFSTLEIQRTEQGDSAMYLCASSLNSNQPQHFGDGTRLSIL.

The chain employs TRBV7-9 and TRBJ2-1, with D unresolved. CDR1 and CDR2 from the germline V gene are SEHNR and FQNEAQ (reference sequence). The V and J ends lost 3 bases and 5 bases respectively, with 5 bases between them. The CDR3 is 12 residues long. The CDR3 DNA sequence: TGTGCCAGCAGCTTTGAAAACAATGAGCAGTTCTTC. Translating it yields CASSFENNEQFF.

This sequence joins TRBV28 and TRBJ2-7; the D is unclear. Germline V CDR1 and CDR2: MDHEN, SYDVKM. Trimming pared 4 bases from V and 2 bases from J, leaving 12 bases between. The CDR3 runs 14 residues. CDR3 sequence reads: CASSSSDLTYEQYF. The CDR3, as DNA: TGTGCCAGCAGTTCCTCGGACCTAACCTACGAGCAGTACTTC. The variable domain in full, with the rest retrieved from reference TRBV28 and TRBJ2-7, is DVKVTQSSRYLVKRTGEKVFLECVQDMDHENMFWYRQDPGLGLRLIYFSYDVKMKEKGDIPEGYSVSREKKERFSLILESASTNQTSMYLCASSSSDLTYEQYFGPGTRLTVT.

CDR3 protein: CAIKGPSGQFF. The CDR3, as DNA: TGTGCCATCAAGGGGCCCTCGGGGCAGTTCTTC. The genes are TRBV10-3 and TRBJ2-1, with D possibly TRBD1 on 5 matching bases. Germline values: CDR1 ENHRY, CDR2 SYGVKD. V shed 7 bases and J shed 12 bases, with 13 bases lying between them. The CDR3 is made up of 11 amino acids.

A word on this clone: One end of the junction varies from germline; a read error may be responsible. V usage is TRBV7-7 and J usage is TRBJ2-5; maybe TRBD1 (5 bases). The CDR3 spans 12 residues. CDR1 is SSHAT and CDR2 is FNYEAQ in the germline V gene (reference sequence). The CDR3 is CASSDRQETQYF. Here the CDR3 DNA reads TGTGCTAGCAGTGACAGACAAGAGACCCAGTACTTC.

The V gene is TRBV27, the J gene TRBJ2-3; a possible D gene is TRBD2 (5 bases). The CDR3 is 16 residues long. V was cut by 0 bases and J by 2 bases, with 12 bases left in between. The germline gives CDR1 MNHEY, CDR2 SMNVEV (reference sequence). CDR3 amino acids: CASSLSHPDFTDTQYF. CDR3 nucleotide sequence: TGTGCCAGCAGTTTATCCCACCCGGACTTCACAGATACGCAGTATTTT.

As for this clone: The germline gene is not matched at one end of the junction; a read error may be the cause. The rearrangement joins TRBV7-7 to TRBJ2-2, with a tentative D call TRBD2 (6 bases). From germline, CDR1 is SSHAT and CDR2 FNYEAQ (reference sequence). CDR3 size: 14 residues. Written as DNA, the CDR3 is TGTGCTAGCAGCCCCCGGACTACCACCGGGGAGCTGTTTTTT. Protein sequence: CASSPRTTTGELFF.

This chain joins TRBV5-1 and TRBJ2-5, with 11 bases fitting TRBD2. Per germline, CDR1 SGHRS and CDR2 YFSETQ. The CDR3 is made up of 15 amino acids. After removal of 3 bases from V and 2 bases from J, the junction contained 3 bases not matched to a gene. The CDR3 loop reads CASSYWTSGQETQYF. The CDR3 region has the DNA TGCGCCAGCAGCTACTGGACTAGCGGGCAAGAGACCCAGTACTTC.

The chain is built from TRBV5-1 and TRBJ1-3; 7 nucleotides match TRBD1. The V gene end was trimmed by 1 base and the J gene end by 4 bases; junction bases not matched to a gene: 11. CDR1 SGHRS and CDR2 YFSETQ come from the germline V gene. The CDR3 is 17 amino acids. For the CDR3, the DNA is TGCGCCAGCAGCTTGTACGGCAGGGGGACGATAGGAAACACCATATATTTT. Protein sequence: CASSLYGRGTIGNTIYF. The full variable domain, completed using reference TRBV5-1 and TRBJ1-3, is KAGVTQTPRYLIKTRGQQVTLSCSPISGHRSVSWYQQTPGQGLQFLFEYFSETQRNKGNFPGRFSGRQFSNSRSEMNVSTLELGDSALYLCASSLYGRGTIGNTIYFGEGSWLTVV.

V usage is TRBV19 and J usage is TRBJ2-5; TRBD1 aligns across 9 bases. Germline V gene sequence: CDR1 LNHDA, CDR2 SQIVND (reference sequence). The ends lost 7 bases at V and 5 bases at J; junction bases unmatched: 5. The CDR3 spans 13 residues. The CDR3 is CASMDRGGETQYF. The DNA of the CDR3 is TGTGCCAGTATGGACAGGGGAGGGGAGACCCAGTACTTC.

The rearrangement links TRBV19 to TRBJ1-2, with 9 bases matching TRBD1. The CDR3 consists of 13 residues. Germline assignment: CDR1 LNHDA and CDR2 SQIVND (reference sequence). V lost 5 bases to trimming and J lost 7 bases; unmatched junction nucleotides: 5. The CDR3 DNA sequence: TGTGCCAGTAGTCTGACAGGGGGTGCTGGCTACACCTTC. Its protein is CASSLTGGAGYTF.

The chain combines TRBV5-4 with TRBJ2-1, with D perhaps assigned TRBD1 or TRBD2 (5 bases each). Germline-derived CDR1 and CDR2 are SGHNT and YYREEE (reference sequence). The CDR3 is made up of 15 amino acids. Deletions cut 5 bases from V and 0 bases from J, with 12 bases between. The CDR3, as DNA: TGTGCCAGCAGGGCCGGGACGAGCTCCTACAATGAGCAGTTCTTC. The encoded protein is CASRAGTSSYNEQFF.

The chain carries TRBV28 and TRBJ1-3; 10 bases map to TRBD1. Germline loops: CDR1 MDHEN, CDR2 SYDVKM. V trimming: 7 bases; J trimming: 0 bases; junction bases outside the gene matches: 18. CDR3 size: 20 residues. CDR3 residues: CASMGGVGTGAKGSGNTIYF. CDR3 nucleotide sequence: TGTGCCAGCATGGGGGGTGTGGGGACAGGGGCTAAGGGCTCTGGAAACACCATATATTTT. The full variable domain, with the rest looked up from reference TRBV28 and TRBJ1-3, is DVKVTQSSRYLVKRTGEKVFLECVQDMDHENMFWYRQDPGLGLRLIYFSYDVKMKEKGDIPEGYSVSREKKERFSLILESASTNQTSMYLCASMGGVGTGAKGSGNTIYFGEGSWLTVV.

This chain links TRBV4-2 with TRBJ2-3; TRBD2 is a possible D gene (7 bases). The CDR3 runs to 16 residues. From germline, CDR1 is LGHNA and CDR2 YNFKEQ. V lost 5 bases, J lost 4 bases, and 19 bases lay in between. This CDR3 is CASSGSSGTYPDTQYF. The CDR3 DNA reads as TGTGCCAGCAGCGGGTCGAGCGGGACATACCCAGATACGCAGTATTTT.

This clone was recorded only once. V gene TRBV4-1 combines with J gene TRBJ1-1, with D perhaps matching TRBD1 (5 bases). From germline, CDR1 is MGHRA and CDR2 YSYEKL. Trimming cost V 1 base and J 5 bases, with 8 bases left between them. The CDR3 length is 13 residues. The DNA of the CDR3 is TGCGCCAGCAGCCAAGTTTGGGGGACTGAAGCTTTCTTT. Its protein product is CASSQVWGTEAFF.

J is TRBJ2-5 and V is TRBV5-1, with D perhaps being TRBD1 or TRBD2 (5 bases each). The V and J ends lost 0 bases and 4 bases respectively, with 10 bases between them. The V gene's germline CDR1 is SGHRS and CDR2 YFSETQ. CDR3 length: 14 amino acids. The chain's CDR3 is CASSLVRGGETQYF. The CDR3 DNA is TGCGCCAGCAGCTTGGTGAGGGGCGGAGAGACCCAGTACTTC.

The CDR3 loop reads CASSLTGLAGVGGTDTQYF. The CDR3 coding sequence is TGTGCCAGCAGCTTAACCGGACTAGCGGGAGTTGGAGGGACAGATACGCAGTATTTT. The rearrangement links TRBV7-3 to TRBJ2-3, with 13 bases aligning to TRBD2. This CDR3 contains 19 residues. Trimming cost V 0 bases and J 3 bases; bases outside gene matches: 9. Germline V gene lookup returns CDR1 SGHTA and CDR2 FQGTGA.

This clone has only one observation. The rearrangement uses TRBV6-6 and TRBJ2-7, with D unresolved. The CDR3 has 12 residues. Germline lookup yields CDR1 MNHNY and CDR2 SVGAGI (reference sequence). The V end lost 7 bases, the J end lost 2 bases, and 9 bases lay between the germline ends. The CDR3 region has the DNA TGTGCCAGCACCAGGCCCGCCTACGAGCAGTACTTC. As protein: CASTRPAYEQYF.

The V call is TRBV4-2, the J call TRBJ2-5, with a tentative D call TRBD1 (6 bases). Per germline, CDR1 LGHNA and CDR2 YNFKEQ. The CDR3 contains 13 residues. V was cut by 3 bases and J by 7 bases, with 12 bases left in between. CDR3 loop: CASSHGQSLTQYF. The CDR3 bases are TGTGCCAGCAGCCACGGACAGTCCTTGACCCAGTACTTC.

The chain links TRBV14 to TRBJ2-7, with 12 bases aligning to TRBD2. Germline lookup yields CDR1 SGHDN and CDR2 FVKESK. V shed 4 bases and J 7 bases; nucleotides not matched to a gene: 5. The CDR3 length is 14 residues. The DNA for the CDR3 is TGTGCCAGCAGCCGACTAGCGGGAGTTGGGGAGCAGTACTTC. This encodes CASSRLAGVGEQYF. The complete variable domain, with remaining parts taken from reference TRBV14 and TRBJ2-7, reads EAGVTQFPSHSVIEKGQTVTLRCDPISGHDNLYWYRRVMGKEIKFLLHFVKESKQDESGMPNNRFLAERTGGTYSTLKVQPAELEDSGVYFCASSRLAGVGEQYFGPGTRLTVT.

The V and J genes are TRBV5-1 and TRBJ2-1; D not certain. Germline V gene sequence: CDR1 SGHRS, CDR2 YFSETQ. V was trimmed by 6 bases and J by 6 bases, leaving 7 bases between them. This CDR3 comprises 11 residues. This CDR3 is CASIGVNEQFF. The CDR3 nucleotides are TGCGCCAGCATAGGTGTCAATGAGCAGTTCTTC.

The genes are TRBV11-3 and TRBJ2-3; a weak D match, TRBD1 (6 bases). The CDR3 has 14 residues. Trimming took off 5 bases at V and 4 bases at J, with 13 bases between the two ends. CDR1 SGHNT and CDR2 YENEEA come from the germline V gene. CDR3 coding DNA: TGTGCCAGCAGCCCTCGGCAGGGGCCAGATACGCAGTATTTT. Translating gives CASSPRQGPDTQYF.

This rearrangement joins TRBV5-1 to TRBJ2-3, with 7 bases that match TRBD1. This CDR3 spans 16 amino acids. The trim removed 4 bases at V and 1 base at J, leaving 9 bases unmatched. Germline V gene lookup returns CDR1 SGHRS and CDR2 YFSETQ. The CDR3: CASSPQTGRRTDTQYF. The CDR3, as DNA: TGCGCCAGCAGCCCTCAGACAGGGCGCCGCACAGATACGCAGTATTTT.

The rearrangement joins TRBV30 to TRBJ1-4, with TRBD1 matching 7 bases. Germline V lookup: CDR1 GTSNPN, CDR2 SVGIG (reference sequence). V trimming: 2 bases; J trimming: 4 bases; junction bases outside the gene matches: 4. The CDR3 length is 14 residues. DNA for the CDR3: TGTGCCTGGAGTTCGACAGGGATTAATGAAAAACTGTTTTTT. Protein: CAWSSTGINEKLFF.